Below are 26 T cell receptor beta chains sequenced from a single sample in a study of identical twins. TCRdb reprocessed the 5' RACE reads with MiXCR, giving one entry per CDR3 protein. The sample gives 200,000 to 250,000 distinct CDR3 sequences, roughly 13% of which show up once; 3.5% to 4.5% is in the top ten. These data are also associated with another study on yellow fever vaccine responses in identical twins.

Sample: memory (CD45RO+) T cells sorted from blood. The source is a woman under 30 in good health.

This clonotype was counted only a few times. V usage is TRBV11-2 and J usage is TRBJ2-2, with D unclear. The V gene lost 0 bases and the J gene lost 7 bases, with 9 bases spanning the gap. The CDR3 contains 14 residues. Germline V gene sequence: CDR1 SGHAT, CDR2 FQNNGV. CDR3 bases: TGTGCCAGCAGCTTAGAGGGTGGGGTCGGGGAGCTGTTTTTT. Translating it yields CASSLEGGVGELFF.

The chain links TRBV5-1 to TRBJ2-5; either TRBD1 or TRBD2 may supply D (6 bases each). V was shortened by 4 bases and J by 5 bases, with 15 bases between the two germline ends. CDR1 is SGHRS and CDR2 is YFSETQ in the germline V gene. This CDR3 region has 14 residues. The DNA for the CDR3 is TGCGCCAGCAGCGAAAATCGGGGGCGGGAGACCCAGTACTTC. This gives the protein CASSENRGRETQYF.

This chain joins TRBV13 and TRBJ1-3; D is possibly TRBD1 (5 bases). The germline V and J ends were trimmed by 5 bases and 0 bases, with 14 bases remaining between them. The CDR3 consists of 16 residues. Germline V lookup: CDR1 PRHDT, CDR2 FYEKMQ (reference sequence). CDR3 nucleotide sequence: TGTGCCAGCAGCCTCTTACAGGCTAACTCTGGAAACACCATATATTTT. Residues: CASSLLQANSGNTIYF. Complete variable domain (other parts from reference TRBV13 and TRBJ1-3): AAGVIQSPRHLIKEKRETATLKCYPIPRHDTVYWYQQGPGQDPQFLISFYEKMQSDKGSIPDRFSAQQFSDYHSELNMSSLELGDSALYFCASSLLQANSGNTIYFGEGSWLTVV.

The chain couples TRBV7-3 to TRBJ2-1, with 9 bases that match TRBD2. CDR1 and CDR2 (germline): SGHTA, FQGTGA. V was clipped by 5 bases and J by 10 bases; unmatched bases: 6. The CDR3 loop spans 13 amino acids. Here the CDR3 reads CASSRDLAGEQFF. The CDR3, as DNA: TGTGCCAGCAGCCGCGACCTAGCGGGGGAGCAGTTCTTC.

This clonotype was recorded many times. The CDR3 coding sequence is TGTGCCAGCAGCTCCCGGCACGAGGTGGGATACGAGCAGTACTTC. It translates to CASSSRHEVGYEQYF. This chain joins TRBV7-6 and TRBJ2-7; D remains ambiguous. Germline-derived CDR1 and CDR2 are SGHVS and FNYEAQ. The CDR3 has 15 amino acids. Trimming removed 4 bases at V and 4 bases at J, with 17 bases between.

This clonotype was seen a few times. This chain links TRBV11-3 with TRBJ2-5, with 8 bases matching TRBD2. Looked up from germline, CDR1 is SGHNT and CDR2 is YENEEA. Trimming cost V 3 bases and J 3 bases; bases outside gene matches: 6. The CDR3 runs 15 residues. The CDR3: CASSFGGAGEETQYF. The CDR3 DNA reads TGTGCCAGCAGCTTCGGGGGGGCCGGGGAAGAGACCCAGTACTTC.

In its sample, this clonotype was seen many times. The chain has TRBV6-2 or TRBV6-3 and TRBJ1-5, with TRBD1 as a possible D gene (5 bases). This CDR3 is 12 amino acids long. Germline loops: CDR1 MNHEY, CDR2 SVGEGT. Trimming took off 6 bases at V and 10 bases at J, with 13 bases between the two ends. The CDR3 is CASRERGAPQHF. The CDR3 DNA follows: TGTGCCAGCAGGGAACGCGGGGCCCCCCAGCATTTT.

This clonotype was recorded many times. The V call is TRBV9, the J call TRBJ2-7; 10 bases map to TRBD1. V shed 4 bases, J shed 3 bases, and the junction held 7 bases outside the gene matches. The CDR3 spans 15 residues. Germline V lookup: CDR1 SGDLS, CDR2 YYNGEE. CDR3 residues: CASSSGQGNFYEQYF. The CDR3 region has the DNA TGTGCCAGCAGCTCGGGACAGGGGAATTTCTACGAGCAGTACTTC.

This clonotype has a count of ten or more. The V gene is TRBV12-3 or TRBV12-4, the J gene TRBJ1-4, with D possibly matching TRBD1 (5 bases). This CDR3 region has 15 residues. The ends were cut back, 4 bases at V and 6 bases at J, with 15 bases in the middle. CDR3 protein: CASSSGRTYYEKLFF. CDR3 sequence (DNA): TGTGCCAGCAGTTCGGGACGGACCTATTATGAAAAACTGTTTTTT.

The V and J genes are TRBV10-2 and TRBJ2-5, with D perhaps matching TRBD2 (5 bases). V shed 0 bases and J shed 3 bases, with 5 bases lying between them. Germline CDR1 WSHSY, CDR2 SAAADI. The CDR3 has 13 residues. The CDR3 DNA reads TGCGCCAGCAGTGAGTCCGGGGAAGAGACCCAGTACTTC. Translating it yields CASSESGEETQYF.

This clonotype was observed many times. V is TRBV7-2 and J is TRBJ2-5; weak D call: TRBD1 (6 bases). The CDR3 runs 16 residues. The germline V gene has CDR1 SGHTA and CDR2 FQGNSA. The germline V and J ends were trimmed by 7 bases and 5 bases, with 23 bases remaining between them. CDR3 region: CASTHGSGAREETQYF. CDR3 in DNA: TGTGCCAGCACTCACGGGTCAGGGGCGAGAGAGGAGACCCAGTACTTC.

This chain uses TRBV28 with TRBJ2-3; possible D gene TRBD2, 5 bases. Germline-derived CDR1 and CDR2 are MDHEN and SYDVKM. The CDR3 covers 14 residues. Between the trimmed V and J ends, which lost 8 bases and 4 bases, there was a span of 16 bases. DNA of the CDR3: TGTGCCAGCCGAGGGTTTGAGGGAGCAGATACGCAGTATTTT. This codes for CASRGFEGADTQYF.

In nucleotides, the CDR3 is TGTGCCAGCAGTCGTTGGACCTACAATGAGCAGTTCTTC. This encodes CASSRWTYNEQFF. V is TRBV6-2 or TRBV6-3 and J is TRBJ2-1; D is unclear. The CDR3 covers 13 residues. The V gene's germline CDR1 is MNHEY and CDR2 SVGEGT. Trimming shortened V by 5 bases and J by 2 bases, and 7 bases separated the two germline ends.

CDR3 protein: CASSGRLDRERQPQHF. As DNA, the CDR3 is TGTGCCAGCAGTGGACGCTTGGACAGGGAGCGTCAGCCCCAGCATTTT. The chain has TRBV28 and TRBJ1-5; 8 nucleotides match TRBD1. Germline CDR1 MDHEN, CDR2 SYDVKM. Trimming took 5 bases from V and 6 from J; bases not matched to a gene: 12. There are 16 residues in the CDR3.

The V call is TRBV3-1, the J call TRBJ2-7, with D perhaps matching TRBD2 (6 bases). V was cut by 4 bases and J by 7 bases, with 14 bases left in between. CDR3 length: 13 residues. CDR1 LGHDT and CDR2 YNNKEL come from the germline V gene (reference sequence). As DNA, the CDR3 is TGTGCCAGCAGCCTTGGGACTGGCATGGAGCAGTACTTC. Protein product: CASSLGTGMEQYF.

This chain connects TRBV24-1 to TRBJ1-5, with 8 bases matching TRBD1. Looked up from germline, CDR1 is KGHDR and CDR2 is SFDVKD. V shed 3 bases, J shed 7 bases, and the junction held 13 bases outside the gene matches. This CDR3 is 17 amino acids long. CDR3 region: CATSDPLGQGIGQPQHF. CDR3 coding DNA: TGTGCCACCAGTGATCCCCTCGGACAGGGCATCGGGCAGCCCCAGCATTTT.

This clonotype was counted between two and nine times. Here the CDR3 reads CASSVGTVANTGELFF. The CDR3 region has the DNA TGTGCCAGCAGCGTAGGGACAGTCGCGAACACCGGGGAGCTGTTTTTT. The gene calls are TRBV9 and TRBJ2-2; D may be TRBD1 (6 bases). This CDR3 comprises 16 residues. Germline CDR1 SGDLS, CDR2 YYNGEE. With 0 bases removed from V and 0 bases from J, the gap between germline ends came to 9 bases.

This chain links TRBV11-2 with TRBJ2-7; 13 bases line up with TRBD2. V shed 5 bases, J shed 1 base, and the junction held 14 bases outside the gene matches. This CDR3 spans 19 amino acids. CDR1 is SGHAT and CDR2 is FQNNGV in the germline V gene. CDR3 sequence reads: CASSPTSGLAGVASYEQYF. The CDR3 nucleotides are TGTGCCAGCAGCCCCACCTCCGGACTAGCGGGAGTTGCGTCCTACGAGCAGTACTTC.

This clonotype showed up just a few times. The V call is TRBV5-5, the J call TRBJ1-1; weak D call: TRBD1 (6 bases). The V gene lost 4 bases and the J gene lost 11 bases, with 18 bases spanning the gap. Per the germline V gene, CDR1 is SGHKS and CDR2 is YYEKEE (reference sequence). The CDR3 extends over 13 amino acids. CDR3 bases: TGTGCCAGCAGCCCCCCGGGGGGGGGCGACGCTTTCTTT. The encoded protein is CASSPPGGGDAFF. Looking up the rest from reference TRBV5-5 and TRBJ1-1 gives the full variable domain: DAGVTQSPTHLIKTRGQQVTLRCSPISGHKSVSWYQQVLGQGPQFIFQYYEKEERGRGNFPDRFSARQFPNYSSELNVNALLLGDSALYLCASSPPGGGDAFFGQGTRLTVV.

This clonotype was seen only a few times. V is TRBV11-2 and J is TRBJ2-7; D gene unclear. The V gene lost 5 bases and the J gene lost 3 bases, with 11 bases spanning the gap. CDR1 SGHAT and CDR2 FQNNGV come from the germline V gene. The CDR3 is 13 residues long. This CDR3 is CASSRTEIYEQYF. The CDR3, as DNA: TGTGCCAGCAGCCGAACAGAAATCTACGAGCAGTACTTC.

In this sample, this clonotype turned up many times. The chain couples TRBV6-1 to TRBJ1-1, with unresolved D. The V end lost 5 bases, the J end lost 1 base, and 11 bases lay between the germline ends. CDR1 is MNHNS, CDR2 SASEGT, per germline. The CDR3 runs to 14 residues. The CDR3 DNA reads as TGTGCCAGCAGTATCTCCCTTCGGAACACTGAAGCTTTCTTT. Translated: CASSISLRNTEAFF.

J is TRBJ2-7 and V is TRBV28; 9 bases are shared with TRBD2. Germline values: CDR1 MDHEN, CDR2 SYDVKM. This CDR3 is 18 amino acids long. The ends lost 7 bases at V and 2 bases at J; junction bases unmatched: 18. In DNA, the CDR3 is TGTGCCAGCAACTCCTTACAGGGATCAGCGGGAGGACCCTACGAGCAGTACTTC. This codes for CASNSLQGSAGGPYEQYF.

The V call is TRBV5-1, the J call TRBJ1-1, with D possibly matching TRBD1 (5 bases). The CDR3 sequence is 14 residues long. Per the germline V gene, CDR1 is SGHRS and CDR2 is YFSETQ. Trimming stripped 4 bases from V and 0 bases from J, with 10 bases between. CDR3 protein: CASSQRTLNTEAFF. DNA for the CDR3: TGCGCCAGCAGCCAAAGGACATTGAACACTGAAGCTTTCTTT.

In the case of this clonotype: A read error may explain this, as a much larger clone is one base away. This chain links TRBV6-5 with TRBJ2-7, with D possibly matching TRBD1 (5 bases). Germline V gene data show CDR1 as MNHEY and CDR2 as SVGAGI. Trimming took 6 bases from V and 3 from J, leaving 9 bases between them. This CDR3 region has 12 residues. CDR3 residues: CASRMGRYEQYF. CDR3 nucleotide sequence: TGTGCCAGCAGAATGGGGCGCTACGAGCAGTACTTC.

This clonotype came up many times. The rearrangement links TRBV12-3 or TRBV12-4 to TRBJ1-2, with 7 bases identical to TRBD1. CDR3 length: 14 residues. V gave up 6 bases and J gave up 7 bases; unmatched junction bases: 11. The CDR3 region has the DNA TGTGCCAGCAGCCTTAACAGGGGATCATCTGGCTACACCTTC. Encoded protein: CASSLNRGSSGYTF.

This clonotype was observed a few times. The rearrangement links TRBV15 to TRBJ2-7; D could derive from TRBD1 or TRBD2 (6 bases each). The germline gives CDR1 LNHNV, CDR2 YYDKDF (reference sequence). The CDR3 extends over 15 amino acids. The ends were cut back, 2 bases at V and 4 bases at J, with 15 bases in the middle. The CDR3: CATSRTGGGVYEQYF. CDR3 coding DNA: TGTGCCACCAGCAGAACCGGGGGCGGGGTATACGAGCAGTACTTC.